One and the same sample provided the 22 T cell receptor beta chains below, sequenced in a study of radiotherapy plus CTLA-4 blockade in lung cancer. Clones were read by immunoSEQ multiplex PCR, and TCRdb kept only the in-frame ones, dropping some. The sample lists roughly 44,000 clones; roughly 76% were seen once. This specimen was peripheral blood, taken from a patient treated with radiotherapy plus ipilimumab. Receptor source: a human donor with non-small cell lung cancer who had stable disease on radiotherapy plus ipilimumab.

J is TRBJ1-5 and V is TRBV6-5; 10 positions agree with TRBD1. Unmatched junction bases numbered 1, after V lost 0 bases and J lost 2 bases. The germline gives CDR1 MNHEY, CDR2 SVGAGI. CDR3 size: 16 residues. The CDR3 sequence: CASSYSGQGGNQPQHF. CDR3 DNA sequence: TGTGCCAGCAGTTACTCTGGACAGGGGGGCAATCAGCCCCAGCATTTT.

The chain links TRBV19 to TRBJ2-2; TRBD1 is a possible D gene (6 bases). The V end lost 4 bases, the J end lost 5 bases, and 23 bases lay between the germline ends. This CDR3 is built from 18 residues. The V gene's germline CDR1 is LNHDA and CDR2 SQIVND (reference sequence). Written as DNA, the CDR3 is TGTGCCAGTAGTACCCGCACAGGGTCCAGCCCGGGGACCGGGGAGCTGTTTTTT. This encodes CASSTRTGSSPGTGELFF.

J is TRBJ2-3 and V is TRBV2, with a tentative D call TRBD2 (6 bases). Trimming cost V 6 bases and J 2 bases, with 9 bases left between them. Germline V CDR1 and CDR2: SNHLY, FYNNEI. The CDR3 covers 13 residues. The CDR3 nucleotides are TGTGCCAGCAGGAGGGACTCCACAGATACGCAGTATTTT. This sequence encodes CASRRDSTDTQYF.

This sequence joins TRBV6-5 and TRBJ1-1; no clear D. The CDR3 sequence is 13 residues long. Germline V gene sequence: CDR1 MNHEY, CDR2 SVGAGI. V gave up 3 bases and J gave up 0 bases, with 5 bases separating them. CDR3: CASSYTMNTEAFF. In DNA form, the CDR3 reads TGTGCCAGCAGTTATACTATGAACACTGAAGCTTTCTTT.

This clone was detected ten times or more. The rearrangement links TRBV10-3 to TRBJ2-2, with 14 positions matching TRBD2. The CDR3 is 19 amino acids. V shed 2 bases and J 2 bases; nucleotides not matched to a gene: 7. Germline CDR1 reads ENHRY; CDR2 reads SYGVKD. The CDR3 loop reads CAISERGTSGGLNTGELFF. CDR3 nucleotide sequence: TGTGCCATCAGTGAGCGAGGGACTAGCGGGGGACTCAACACCGGGGAGCTGTTTTTT.

This chain links TRBV19 with TRBJ1-5; D gene uncertain. Germline V lookup: CDR1 LNHDA, CDR2 SQIVND (reference sequence). The CDR3 is 15 amino acids. Trimming removed 1 base from V and 0 bases from J, with 7 bases in between. CDR3 sequence (DNA): TGTGCCAGTAGTATAGGACGGGATAGCAATCAGCCCCAGCATTTT. This gives the protein CASSIGRDSNQPQHF.

This clone has only one observation. The chain carries TRBV6-1 and TRBJ1-2; 7 bases match TRBD1. The CDR3 is 14 residues long. CDR1 MNHNS and CDR2 SASEGT come from the germline V gene. Losses at the gene ends were 4 bases for V and 9 bases for J; bases not matched to a gene: 11. CDR3 DNA: TGTGCCAGCAGTGTGGGTGAGGGGGCGGTGAGCTACACCTTC. Encoded protein: CASSVGEGAVSYTF.

The J gene is TRBJ1-6, the V gene TRBV5-1, with D unclear. The V end lost 0 bases, the J end lost 0 bases, and 4 bases lay between the germline ends. CDR1 and CDR2 (germline): SGHRS, YFSETQ. This CDR3 is built from 15 residues. The CDR3 nucleotides read TGCGCCAGCAGCTTGGAGAGCTCCTATAATTCACCCCTCCACTTT. Encoded protein: CASSLESSYNSPLHF.

The chain carries TRBV7-9 and TRBJ1-1; D not certain. The CDR3 runs to 14 residues. Germline-derived CDR1 and CDR2 are SEHNR and FQNEAQ (reference sequence). Trimming took off 5 bases at V and 1 base at J, with 11 bases between the two ends. The CDR3 loop reads CASSPMGSNTEAFF. The CDR3 nucleotides are TGTGCCAGCAGCCCAATGGGATCGAACACTGAAGCTTTCTTT.

The genes are TRBV7-3 and TRBJ2-2; D remains unclear. V gave up 5 bases and J gave up 6 bases, with 7 bases separating them. This CDR3 spans 12 amino acids. Germline CDR1 and CDR2: SGHTA and FQGTGA. DNA of the CDR3: TGTGCCAGCAGCCCAAAGCCCGGGGAGCTGTTTTTT. It is translated as CASSPKPGELFF.

V usage is TRBV29-1 and J usage is TRBJ1-2; 10 bases fit TRBD1. This CDR3 region has 12 residues. Germline trimming cut 6 bases from V and 3 bases from J; bases unmatched to any gene: 1. Germline V gives CDR1 SQVTM, CDR2 ANQGSEA. In nucleotides, the CDR3 is TGCAGCGTAGGGACAGGGGACTATGGCTACACCTTC. Translation gives CSVGTGDYGYTF.

The chain recombines TRBV5-6 with TRBJ1-1; 7 positions match TRBD1. V shed 4 bases and J 11 bases; nucleotides not matched to a gene: 5. Germline V gene sequence: CDR1 SGHDT, CDR2 YYEEEE. The CDR3 spans 11 residues. The CDR3 is CASSEQGIAFF. CDR3 nucleotides: TGTGCCAGCAGCGAACAGGGGATTGCTTTCTTT.

The chain uses TRBV5-4 and TRBJ2-5, with D uncertain. CDR1 SGHNT and CDR2 YYREEE come from the germline V gene (reference sequence). The CDR3 length is 13 residues. V was trimmed by 6 bases and J by 5 bases, leaving 14 bases between them. CDR3 DNA sequence: TGTGCCAGCACGTCTGGTTTCGGGGAGACCCAGTACTTC. Translating it yields CASTSGFGETQYF. Variable domain in full (rest from reference TRBV5-4 and TRBJ2-5): ETGVTQSPTHLIKTRGQQVTLRCSSQSGHNTVSWYQQALGQGPQFIFQYYREEENGRGNFPPRFSGLQFPNYSSELNVNALELDDSALYLCASTSGFGETQYFGPGTRLLVL.

For the CDR3, the DNA is TGTGCCAGCAGTCCAAGACCACCAAACCAAGAGACCCAGTACTTC. Translating gives CASSPRPPNQETQYF. V gene TRBV5-4 combines with J gene TRBJ2-5; no clear D gene. The germline V and J ends were trimmed by 5 bases and 0 bases, with 14 bases remaining between them. The germline V gene encodes CDR1 SGHNT and CDR2 YYREEE (reference sequence). CDR3 length equals 15 residues.

The CDR3 DNA reads as TGTGCCAGCAGTTCCGGGGGACAGAACTATGGCTACACCTTC. It encodes CASSSGGQNYGYTF. The V call is TRBV6-5, the J call TRBJ1-2; 7 bases map to TRBD1. V was pared by 4 bases and J by 2 bases, with 4 bases of the junction left unmatched. The CDR3 contains 14 residues. CDR1 is MNHEY and CDR2 is SVGAGI in the germline V gene.

This chain joins TRBV14 and TRBJ1-5, with D tentatively TRBD1 (6 bases). V was shortened by 4 bases and J by 4 bases, with 8 bases between the two germline ends. This CDR3 has 13 amino acids. Germline CDR1 reads SGHDN; CDR2 reads FVKESK. The CDR3 loop reads CASSRQANQPQHF. CDR3 sequence (DNA): TGTGCCAGCAGCCGACAGGCTAATCAGCCCCAGCATTTT.

V usage is TRBV5-5 and J usage is TRBJ1-6; D perhaps matches TRBD1 (6 bases). The CDR3 has 18 residues. Trimming cost V 1 base and J 1 base, with 15 bases left between them. CDR1 is SGHKS, CDR2 YYEKEE, per germline (reference sequence). In DNA, the CDR3 is TGTGCCAGCAGCTTGTATCGGGGGGCAGGGTCCTATAATTCACCCCTCCACTTT. Residues: CASSLYRGAGSYNSPLHF.

The genes are TRBV13 and TRBJ2-1; a weak D match, TRBD2 (5 bases). The CDR3 spans 15 residues. Trimming pared 3 bases from V and 6 bases from J, leaving 15 bases between. Germline CDR1 reads PRHDT; CDR2 reads FYEKMQ (reference sequence). The CDR3: CASSFGRNRGNEQFF. In DNA, the CDR3 is TGTGCCAGCAGCTTCGGACGGAACCGGGGCAATGAGCAGTTCTTC.

This clone occurred a few times. The chain carries TRBV30 and TRBJ1-1; TRBD1 agrees at 7 bases. Losses at the gene ends were 2 bases for V and 10 bases for J; bases not matched to a gene: 10. The CDR3 is 13 amino acids. CDR1 is GTSNPN and CDR2 is SVGIG in the germline V gene (reference sequence). The CDR3: CAWSRRRQGGAFF. The CDR3 bases are TGTGCCTGGAGTCGAAGGAGGCAGGGGGGAGCTTTCTTT. Full variable domain (missing parts from reference TRBV30 and TRBJ1-1): SQTIHQWPATLVQPVGSPLSLECTVEGTSNPNLYWYRQAAGRGLQLLFYSVGIGQISSEVPQNLSASRPQDRQFILSSKKLLLSDSGFYLCAWSRRRQGGAFFGQGTRLTVV.

In the case of this clone: At one end, the junction sequence differs from germline, possibly due to a read error. Other nucleotide sequences from this sample produce the same CDR3. The chain couples TRBV6-5 to TRBJ2-7; D is perhaps TRBD1 (5 bases). The CDR3 is 14 residues long. The V gene's germline CDR1 is MNHEY and CDR2 SVGAGI. DNA for the CDR3: TGTGCCAGTAGTTACTCAGCCCAGGGCTACGAGCAGTACTTC. Amino acids: CASSYSAQGYEQYF.

The CDR3 spells CASSLGNSPLHF. As DNA, the CDR3 is TGTGCCAGCAGCTTAGGAAATTCACCCCTCCACTTT. J is TRBJ1-6 and V is TRBV11-3; no clear D. From germline, CDR1 is SGHNT and CDR2 YENEEA. The CDR3 length is 12 residues. Trimming left V 1 base short and J 7 bases short, with 2 bases between. Based on the CDR3 plus reference TRBV11-3 and TRBJ1-6, the full variable domain is EAGVVQSPRYKIIEKKQPVAFWCNPISGHNTLYWYLQNLGQGPELLIRYENEEAVDDSQLPKDRFSAERLKGVDSTLKIQPAELGDSAVYLCASSLGNSPLHFGNGTRLTVT.

The rearrangement joins TRBV2 to TRBJ2-1; 9 bases are shared with TRBD2. The CDR3 is 14 amino acids. In germline, CDR1 is SNHLY, CDR2 FYNNEI. The ends lost 4 bases at V and 3 bases at J; junction bases unmatched: 1. CDR3 protein: CASSGLADYNEQFF. CDR3 DNA: TGTGCCAGCAGTGGACTAGCGGACTACAATGAGCAGTTCTTC.